A selection of T cell receptor beta chains follows, all from one sample in a study of Ad26.COV2.S vaccination and SARS-CoV-2 variants. Repertoires were generated with immunoSEQ multiplex PCR, while TCRdb's copy carries only in-frame clones and drops some. The sample yields over 400,000 clones, approximately 89% seen once. Specimen: peripheral blood, collected in a trial of Ad26.COV2.S vaccine versus placebo. Receptors originate from a person aged 18 to 65 who received the Ad26.COV2.S COVID-19 vaccine or a placebo. The CDR3 runs from the conserved cysteine through the conserved F or W. D genes are given only for firm matches. The size entry is marked missing in some rows and otherwise reads once, few, many or a size class.

v_call,clone_size,j_call,d_call,cdr3_aa,cdr3_nt
TRBV11-2,-,TRBJ2-3,-,CASSLGGAGTGGDTQYF,TGTGCCAGCAGCTTAGGTGGTGCGGGGACCGGAGGTGATACGCAGTATTTT
TRBV19,-,TRBJ1-1,-,CASSIRGTVVYTEAFF,TGTGCCAGTAGTATTAGAGGGACGGTCGTTTACACTGAAGCTTTCTTT
TRBV4-2,-,TRBJ1-5,-,CASSQDRAAYQPQHF,TGTGCCAGCAGCCAAGATAGGGCGGCCTATCAGCCCCAGCATTTT
TRBV9,-,TRBJ1-5,-,CASSVGPGLNQPQHF,TGTGCCAGCAGCGTAGGGCCAGGCCTCAATCAGCCCCAGCATTTT
TRBV2,-,TRBJ1-2,-,CASSARYYGYTF,TGTGCCAGCAGTGCAAGGTACTATGGCTACACCTTC
TRBV5-1,-,TRBJ2-5,-,CASSLWVQDEPQETQYF,TGCGCCAGCAGCTTGTGGGTGCAGGACGAACCACAAGAGACCCAGTACTTC
TRBV18,-,TRBJ2-5,TRBD1,CASSPPGQGSAETQYF,TGTGCCAGCTCACCACCGGGACAGGGGTCAGCGGAGACCCAGTACTTC
TRBV6-5,-,TRBJ1-1,-,CASILRGAMNTEAFF,TGTGCCAGCATATTACGAGGGGCCATGAACACTGAAGCTTTCTTT
TRBV6-2/TRBV6-3,once,TRBJ2-5,TRBD2,CASSLLAGVETQYF,TGTGCCAGCAGCCTACTAGCGGGGGTTGAGACCCAGTACTTC
TRBV7-2,-,TRBJ1-1,TRBD1,CASSFDRDTEAFF,TGTGCCAGCAGCTTCGACAGGGACACTGAAGCTTTCTTT
TRBV27,-,TRBJ1-1,-,CASSLSSEAFF,TGTGCCAGCAGTTTATCGTCTGAAGCTTTCTTT
TRBV27,-,TRBJ2-3,-,CASSLSNGQTAQYF,TGTGCCAGCAGTTTATCGAATGGGCAGACGGCGCAGTATTTT
TRBV6-2/TRBV6-3,-,TRBJ2-6,-,CASSADTHTFISGANVLTF,TGTGCCAGCAGTGCGGACACTCACACCTTTATCTCTGGGGCCAACGTCCTGACTTTC
TRBV9,few,TRBJ1-6,-,CASRGRGDSPLHF,TGTGCCAGCAGGGGCAGGGGAGATTCACCCCTCCACTTT
TRBV6-5,-,TRBJ1-1,TRBD1,CASRGDRNTEAFF,TGTGCCAGCAGGGGGGACAGAAACACTGAAGCTTTCTTT
TRBV5-1,-,TRBJ1-1,TRBD1,CASTWTGGLEAFF,TGCGCCAGCACCTGGACAGGGGGCCTTGAAGCTTTCTTT
TRBV13,-,TRBJ1-3,-,CASSFYNRAGSGNTIYF,TGTGCCAGCAGCTTCTACAACAGGGCCGGCTCTGGAAACACCATATATTTT
TRBV4-3,-,TRBJ1-5,TRBD1,CASSQGTGGLNQPQHF,TGCGCCAGCAGCCAAGGGACAGGGGGATTGAATCAGCCCCAGCATTTT
TRBV9,once,TRBJ1-2,-,CASSGRQDNYGYTF,TGTGCCAGCAGCGGAAGACAGGATAACTATGGCTACACCTTC
TRBV11-3,-,TRBJ2-5,TRBD2,CASSLVFSASGRRETQYF,TGTGCCAGCAGCTTAGTTTTTTCAGCTAGCGGGAGAAGGGAGACCCAGTACTTC
TRBV20-1,-,TRBJ1-2,-,CSALRDDYTF,TGCAGTGCTCTCCGGGACGACTACACCTTC
TRBV28,-,TRBJ1-6,-,CASSSPPVPRYNSPLHF,TGTGCCAGCAGTTCGCCTCCTGTCCCCAGGTATAATTCACCCCTCCACTTT
TRBV4-3,-,TRBJ2-1,-,CASSQDLDFYNEQFF,TGCGCCAGCAGCCAAGATCTTGACTTCTACAATGAGCAGTTCTTC
TRBV6-5,few,TRBJ2-2,-,CASSTQTYGAGELFF,TGTGCCAGCAGTACCCAAACCTACGGGGCCGGGGAGCTGTTTTTT
TRBV11-3,-,TRBJ2-6,-,CASSLRETGANVLTF,TGTGCCAGCAGCCTCAGGGAGACTGGGGCCAACGTCCTGACTTTC
TRBV27,-,TRBJ1-2,-,CASTESTGGTDYTF,TGTGCCAGCACCGAGTCGACGGGGGGAACAGACTACACCTTC
TRBV7-3,-,TRBJ2-2,TRBD1,CASNPTGSSTGELFF,TGTGCCAGCAACCCGACAGGGAGTTCGACCGGGGAGCTGTTTTTT
TRBV28,-,TRBJ2-7,-,CASSSRAPQYF,TGTGCCAGCAGTTCCCGGGCTCCTCAGTACTTC
TRBV28,once,TRBJ2-1,-,CASSTGTGIYNEQFF,TGTGCCAGCAGTACCGGGACCGGGATTTACAATGAGCAGTTCTTC
TRBV25-1,-,TRBJ1-1,-,CASTGRKNTEAFF,TGTGCCAGCACGGGGAGGAAGAACACTGAAGCTTTCTTT
TRBV5-1,-,TRBJ2-5,-,CASSLEGGQETQYF,TGCGCCAGCAGCTTAGAGGGCGGACAAGAGACCCAGTACTTC
TRBV19,-,TRBJ1-1,TRBD1,CASRTGTGVGTEAFF,TGTGCCAGTAGGACCGGGACAGGAGTAGGAACTGAAGCTTTCTTT
TRBV6-4,-,TRBJ2-3,TRBD1,CASRRGQGDTDTQYF,TGTGCCAGCAGAAGAGGACAGGGCGACACAGATACGCAGTATTTT
TRBV6-2/TRBV6-3,-,TRBJ2-3,TRBD2,CASSYRLAGDYTQYF,TGTGCCAGCAGTTATCGACTAGCGGGAGACTATACGCAGTATTTT
TRBV6-1,-,TRBJ1-2,-,CASSEAAGNGYTF,TGTGCCAGCAGTGAAGCGGCGGGTAATGGCTACACCTTC
TRBV12-5,-,TRBJ1-1,-,CASVLPGKNTEAFF,TGTGCTAGTGTCCTTCCGGGGAAGAACACTGAAGCTTTCTTT
TRBV28,-,TRBJ1-1,-,CASSRTGGNTEAFF,TGTGCCAGCAGTAGGACGGGGGGGAACACTGAAGCTTTCTTT
TRBV4-3,-,TRBJ1-2,-,CASSHQNRDYGYTF,TGCGCCAGCAGCCATCAAAACAGGGACTATGGCTACACCTTC
TRBV5-5,-,TRBJ2-1,-,CASSPYRQDYNEQFF,TGTGCCAGCAGCCCGTACCGACAGGATTACAATGAGCAGTTCTTC
TRBV5-1,-,TRBJ1-1,-,CASSLVGGSSTEAFF,TGCGCCAGCAGCTTGGTAGGAGGGAGTAGCACTGAAGCTTTCTTT
TRBV11-2,-,TRBJ2-1,TRBD2,CASSFRGMVLSGRGNEQFF,TGTGCCAGCAGCTTCCGGGGCATGGTTCTTAGCGGGAGGGGGAATGAGCAGTTCTTC
TRBV5-4,-,TRBJ2-5,-,CASSVGREETQYF,TGTGCCAGCAGCGTGGGACGGGAAGAGACCCAGTACTTC
TRBV13,-,TRBJ2-1,TRBD2,CASSWTSGGAYNEQFF,TGTGCCAGCAGCTGGACTAGCGGGGGGGCATACAATGAGCAGTTCTTC
TRBV7-2,-,TRBJ1-5,-,CASSSTGYSNQPQHF,TGTGCCAGCAGCTCCACAGGGTATAGCAATCAGCCCCAGCATTTT
TRBV6-2/TRBV6-3,-,TRBJ1-5,-,CASSPRVPGAHNQPQHF,TGTGCCAGCAGCCCTCGCGTCCCGGGGGCTCACAATCAGCCCCAGCATTTT
TRBV29-1,-,TRBJ1-5,-,CSVGRAGGDQPQHF,TGCAGCGTTGGGCGGGCCGGCGGGGATCAGCCCCAGCATTTT
TRBV18,-,TRBJ2-4,TRBD1,CASSPPNAGTGTLAKNIQYF,TGTGCCAGCTCACCACCAAACGCGGGGACAGGGACACTTGCCAAAAACATTCAGTACTTC
TRBV3-1/TRBV3-2,-,TRBJ1-2,-,CASSQDRRGYTF,TGTGCCAGCAGCCAAGATCGTCGTGGCTACACCTTC
TRBV4-1,-,TRBJ1-5,-,CASSERQLISNQPQHF,TGCGCCAGCAGCGAGAGACAATTGATTAGCAATCAGCCCCAGCATTTT
TRBV28,once,TRBJ1-2,-,CASSDSNYGYTF,TGTGCCAGCAGCGACAGTAACTATGGCTACACCTTC
TRBV28,-,TRBJ2-2,-,CASSLYVGELFF,TGTGCCAGCAGTTTATATGTCGGGGAGCTGTTTTTT
TRBV4-1,-,TRBJ2-5,TRBD2,CASSQLLAGAKTQYF,TGCGCCAGCAGCCAACTACTAGCGGGGGCTAAGACCCAGTACTTC
TRBV14,-,TRBJ1-2,-,CASSQAQGFLGYTF,TGTGCCAGCAGCCAAGCCCAGGGATTCCTTGGCTACACCTTC
TRBV5-6,-,TRBJ1-2,-,CASSARYELIAGYTF,TGTGCCAGCAGCGCACGTTATGAGCTTATCGCTGGCTACACCTTC
TRBV9,-,TRBJ2-4,-,CASSLRGDGAKNIQYF,TGTGCCAGCAGCCTCCGGGGAGACGGAGCCAAAAACATTCAGTACTTC
TRBV10-3,-,TRBJ1-5,-,CAISESWAVGDQPQHF,TGTGCCATCAGTGAGTCTTGGGCGGTCGGGGATCAGCCCCAGCATTTT
TRBV10-3,-,TRBJ2-3,-,CASRGGANTQYF,TGTGCCAGCCGAGGCGGGGCAAATACGCAGTATTTT
TRBV9,few,TRBJ1-6,-,CASSAQGDSPLHF,TGTGCCAGCAGCGCACAGGGTGATTCACCCCTCCACTTT